These T cell receptor beta chains were read from a single sample in a study of somatic mutations in cytotoxic T cells in rheumatoid arthritis. Sequenced by immunoSEQ multiplex PCR; TCRdb stores in-frame clones only, minus some. This sample has some 7,800 clones, with roughly nine tenths found just once. The specimen was CD8+ T cells sorted from blood. Every receptor here comes from a man aged 35 to 55 with rheumatoid arthritis. The CDR3 runs from the conserved cysteine through the conserved F or W. Each record gives: J gene, CDR3 length, V gene, D gene, clone size, CDR3 protein, CDR3 DNA. A D gene is named only where the DNA matches it firmly. Part of the rows lack a size; the others show once, few, many or a class for expanded clones.

J gene: TRBJ1-1; CDR3 length: 11; V gene: TRBV5-1; D gene: NA; clone size: NA; CDR3 protein: CASSSGGEAFF; CDR3 DNA: TGCGCCAGCAGCTCGGGGGGGGAGGCTTTCTTT
J gene: TRBJ1-1; CDR3 length: 13; V gene: TRBV6-1; D gene: TRBD1; clone size: once; CDR3 protein: CASRLTGGTEAFF; CDR3 DNA: TGTGCCAGCAGACTAACAGGGGGCACTGAAGCTTTCTTT
J gene: TRBJ1-1; CDR3 length: 14; V gene: TRBV13; D gene: NA; clone size: few; CDR3 protein: CASSSVGGNTEAFF; CDR3 DNA: TGTGCCAGCAGCTCTGTTGGAGGAAACACTGAAGCTTTCTTT
J gene: TRBJ1-2; CDR3 length: 19; V gene: TRBV5-1; D gene: TRBD1; clone size: NA; CDR3 protein: CASSLGEIGTAYANYGYTF; CDR3 DNA: TGCGCCAGCAGCTTGGGAGAAATCGGGACAGCCTACGCTAACTATGGCTACACCTTC
J gene: TRBJ2-7; CDR3 length: 17; V gene: TRBV4-1; D gene: TRBD1; clone size: NA; CDR3 protein: CASSQEWTGLSSYEQYF; CDR3 DNA: TGCGCCAGCAGCCAAGAATGGACAGGGTTAAGCTCCTACGAGCAGTACTTC
J gene: TRBJ1-1; CDR3 length: 13; V gene: TRBV2; D gene: NA; clone size: NA; CDR3 protein: CASRRTANTEAFF; CDR3 DNA: TGTGCCAGCAGGAGGACAGCAAACACTGAAGCTTTCTTT
J gene: TRBJ1-1; CDR3 length: 13; V gene: TRBV2; D gene: NA; clone size: NA; CDR3 protein: CASKVGGNTEAFF; CDR3 DNA: TGTGCCAGCAAGGTGGGGGGGAACACTGAAGCTTTCTTT
J gene: TRBJ2-7; CDR3 length: 14; V gene: TRBV19; D gene: NA; clone size: NA; CDR3 protein: CASSMGLGTYEQYF; CDR3 DNA: TGTGCCAGTAGTATGGGGCTTGGGACCTACGAGCAGTACTTC
J gene: TRBJ1-4; CDR3 length: 14; V gene: TRBV2; D gene: NA; clone size: NA; CDR3 protein: CASSTYLYNEKLFF; CDR3 DNA: TGTGCCAGCAGTACCTACCTTTACAATGAAAAACTGTTTTTT
J gene: TRBJ1-6; CDR3 length: 17; V gene: TRBV7-9; D gene: NA; clone size: once; CDR3 protein: CASSLRGQDLRNSPLHF; CDR3 DNA: TGTGCCAGCAGCTTAAGGGGACAAGACCTAAGGAATTCACCCCTCCACTTT
J gene: TRBJ2-3; CDR3 length: 15; V gene: TRBV6-5; D gene: TRBD2; clone size: NA; CDR3 protein: CASSYETSGTDTQYF; CDR3 DNA: TGTGCCAGCAGTTACGAGACTAGCGGCACAGATACGCAGTATTTT
J gene: TRBJ2-1; CDR3 length: 13; V gene: TRBV7-9; D gene: NA; clone size: once; CDR3 protein: CASSSTGYNEQFF; CDR3 DNA: TGTGCCAGCAGCTCGACAGGTTACAATGAGCAGTTCTTC
J gene: TRBJ1-1; CDR3 length: 13; V gene: TRBV2; D gene: NA; clone size: NA; CDR3 protein: CASTAGPRAEAFF; CDR3 DNA: TGTGCCAGCACGGCAGGGCCTCGCGCTGAAGCTTTCTTT
J gene: TRBJ2-3; CDR3 length: 16; V gene: TRBV2; D gene: TRBD1; clone size: NA; CDR3 protein: CASNLGQGGYTDTQYF; CDR3 DNA: TGTGCCAGTAATTTGGGACAGGGAGGTTATACAGATACGCAGTATTTT
J gene: TRBJ1-1; CDR3 length: 12; V gene: TRBV6-1; D gene: NA; clone size: NA; CDR3 protein: CASSEFRGEAFF; CDR3 DNA: TGTGCCAGCAGTGAATTCAGGGGTGAAGCTTTCTTT
J gene: TRBJ1-2; CDR3 length: 14; V gene: TRBV5-6; D gene: NA; clone size: NA; CDR3 protein: CASSLVQLNYGYTF; CDR3 DNA: TGTGCCAGCAGCTTGGTCCAACTTAACTATGGCTACACCTTC
J gene: TRBJ1-6; CDR3 length: 15; V gene: TRBV5-4; D gene: NA; clone size: NA; CDR3 protein: CASSLDLVSGSPLHF; CDR3 DNA: TGTGCCAGCAGCTTGGACCTGGTATCAGGTTCACCCCTCCACTTT
J gene: TRBJ2-3; CDR3 length: 15; V gene: TRBV6-4; D gene: TRBD2; clone size: NA; CDR3 protein: CASSALAGVVDTQYF; CDR3 DNA: TGTGCCAGCAGTGCCCTAGCGGGGGTTGTAGATACGCAGTATTTT
J gene: TRBJ1-2; CDR3 length: 14; V gene: TRBV6-6; D gene: NA; clone size: few; CDR3 protein: CASSNRFSNYGYTF; CDR3 DNA: TGTGCCAGCAGTAACAGGTTCTCGAACTATGGCTACACCTTC
J gene: TRBJ1-1; CDR3 length: 13; V gene: TRBV5-6; D gene: NA; clone size: NA; CDR3 protein: CASSFLVNTEAFF; CDR3 DNA: TGTGCCAGCAGCTTTTTAGTGAACACTGAAGCTTTCTTT
J gene: TRBJ1-5; CDR3 length: 14; V gene: TRBV9; D gene: NA; clone size: NA; CDR3 protein: CASSDRDNNQPQHF; CDR3 DNA: TGTGCCAGCAGCGACCGGGACAACAATCAGCCCCAGCATTTT
J gene: TRBJ1-1; CDR3 length: 15; V gene: TRBV28; D gene: NA; clone size: NA; CDR3 protein: CASSPPTGWNTEAFF; CDR3 DNA: TGTGCCAGCAGTCCGCCCACAGGGTGGAACACTGAAGCTTTCTTT
J gene: TRBJ1-4; CDR3 length: 16; V gene: TRBV7-9; D gene: TRBD1; clone size: once; CDR3 protein: CASSLKGGAANEKLFF; CDR3 DNA: TGTGCCAGCAGCTTAAAAGGGGGCGCTGCTAATGAAAAACTGTTTTTT
J gene: TRBJ2-2; CDR3 length: 16; V gene: TRBV6-6; D gene: TRBD2; clone size: NA; CDR3 protein: CASSYSSGRYTGELFF; CDR3 DNA: TGTGCCAGCAGTTACTCGAGCGGGAGATACACCGGGGAGCTGTTTTTT
J gene: TRBJ1-2; CDR3 length: 13; V gene: TRBV6-5; D gene: TRBD1; clone size: once; CDR3 protein: CASSSTGGGGYTF; CDR3 DNA: TGTGCCAGCAGCTCTACAGGGGGCGGTGGCTACACCTTC
J gene: TRBJ1-1; CDR3 length: 14; V gene: TRBV7-9; D gene: NA; clone size: NA; CDR3 protein: CASSSTEENTEAFF; CDR3 DNA: TGTGCCAGCAGCTCGACAGAGGAGAACACTGAAGCTTTCTTT
J gene: TRBJ2-3; CDR3 length: 17; V gene: TRBV15; D gene: NA; clone size: NA; CDR3 protein: CATSRDTVDSRTDTQYF; CDR3 DNA: TGTGCCACCAGCAGGGATACGGTAGACTCTCGCACAGATACGCAGTATTTT
J gene: TRBJ2-3; CDR3 length: 14; V gene: TRBV7-6; D gene: NA; clone size: once; CDR3 protein: CASSLAGGTDTQYF; CDR3 DNA: TGTGCCAGCAGCTTGGCAGGGGGCACAGATACGCAGTATTTT
J gene: TRBJ1-6; CDR3 length: 11; V gene: TRBV10-1; D gene: NA; clone size: once; CDR3 protein: CASRQGSPLHF; CDR3 DNA: TGCGCCAGCCGACAAGGCTCACCCCTCCACTTT
J gene: TRBJ1-1; CDR3 length: 15; V gene: TRBV7-9; D gene: NA; clone size: NA; CDR3 protein: CASSLEIGGNTEAFF; CDR3 DNA: TGTGCCAGCAGCTTAGAAATAGGGGGGAACACTGAAGCTTTCTTT
J gene: TRBJ1-2; CDR3 length: 13; V gene: TRBV10-1; D gene: TRBD1; clone size: once; CDR3 protein: CVSSGDRDYGYTF; CDR3 DNA: TGCGTCAGCAGTGGGGACAGAGACTATGGCTACACCTTC
J gene: TRBJ2-3; CDR3 length: 14; V gene: TRBV19; D gene: TRBD2; clone size: NA; CDR3 protein: CASRQRESTDTQYF; CDR3 DNA: TGTGCCAGTCGACAGCGGGAGAGCACAGATACGCAGTATTTT
J gene: TRBJ2-7; CDR3 length: 15; V gene: TRBV7-9; D gene: NA; clone size: NA; CDR3 protein: CASSLVAALSYEQYF; CDR3 DNA: TGTGCCAGCAGCTTAGTTGCAGCGTTAAGCTACGAGCAGTACTTC
J gene: TRBJ2-5; CDR3 length: 16; V gene: TRBV7-9; D gene: TRBD1; clone size: NA; CDR3 protein: CASSQRDRGLLETQYF; CDR3 DNA: TGTGCCAGCAGCCAACGGGACAGGGGGCTCTTAGAGACCCAGTACTTC
J gene: TRBJ2-1; CDR3 length: 17; V gene: TRBV13; D gene: TRBD2; clone size: NA; CDR3 protein: CASSLLAGAGGLNEQFF; CDR3 DNA: TGTGCCAGCAGCTTATTAGCTGGGGCGGGGGGGCTTAATGAGCAGTTCTTC
J gene: TRBJ2-7; CDR3 length: 14; V gene: TRBV6-1; D gene: NA; clone size: NA; CDR3 protein: CASSPGLNSYEQYF; CDR3 DNA: TGTGCCAGCAGTCCTGGGCTAAACTCCTACGAGCAGTACTTC
J gene: TRBJ2-7; CDR3 length: 15; V gene: TRBV2; D gene: TRBD2; clone size: NA; CDR3 protein: CASSERGATIYEQYF; CDR3 DNA: TGTGCCAGCAGTGAGCGGGGGGCAACGATCTACGAGCAGTACTTC
J gene: TRBJ2-5; CDR3 length: 17; V gene: TRBV7-6; D gene: TRBD2; clone size: NA; CDR3 protein: CASSPTGTSGPQETQYF; CDR3 DNA: TGTGCCAGCAGCCCTACCGGGACTAGCGGTCCACAAGAGACCCAGTACTTC